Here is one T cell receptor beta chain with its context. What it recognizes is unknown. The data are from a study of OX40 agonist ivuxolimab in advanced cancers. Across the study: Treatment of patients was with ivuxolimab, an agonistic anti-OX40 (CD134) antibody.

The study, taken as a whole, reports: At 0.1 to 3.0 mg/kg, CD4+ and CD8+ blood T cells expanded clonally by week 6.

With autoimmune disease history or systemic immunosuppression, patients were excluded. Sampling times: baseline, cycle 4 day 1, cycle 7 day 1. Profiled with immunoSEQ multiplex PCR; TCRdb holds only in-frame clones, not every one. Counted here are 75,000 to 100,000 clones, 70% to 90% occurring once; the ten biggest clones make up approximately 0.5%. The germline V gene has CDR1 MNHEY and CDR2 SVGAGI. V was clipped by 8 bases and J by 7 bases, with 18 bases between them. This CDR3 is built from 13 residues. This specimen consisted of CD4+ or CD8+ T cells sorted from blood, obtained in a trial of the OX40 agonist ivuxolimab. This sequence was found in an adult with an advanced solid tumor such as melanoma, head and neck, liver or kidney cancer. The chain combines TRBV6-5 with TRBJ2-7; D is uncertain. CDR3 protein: CASSSSIGREQYF. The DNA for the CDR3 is TGTGCCAGCTCCTCGTCGATAGGCCGGGAGCAGTACTTC.